The table lists the clone carrying this TCR beta chain with many counts. The antigen remains undetermined. The sample originates from a study of T-cell reconstitution after alpha-beta-depleted transplantation in children. As it was prepared, the TCRbeta library received unique molecular identifiers. Each CDR3 protein gets one entry after TCRdb re-called the PCR reads with MiXCR. This sample yields about 260,000 distinct CDR3 sequences, of which around 10% are seen a single time; 23% belongs to the top ten. Findings and caveats of the study: From newly produced T cells came most of the T-cell counts and diversity one year after transplant.

The CDR3 spans 17 residues. CDR1 is SQVTM, CDR2 ANQGSEA, per germline. Trimming pared 2 bases from V and 1 base from J, leaving 15 bases between. The chain links TRBV29-1 to TRBJ2-6; D perhaps matches TRBD1 (5 bases). The receptor was isolated from a male patient aged 2-15 years who had a stem cell transplant for chronic granulomatous disease, so the T cells may come from the graft donor. The material was peripheral blood, obtained 180 days after TCRalphabeta/CD19-depleted stem cell transplant. In DNA form, the CDR3 reads TGCAGCGTTGAACTCCATTCGACAGTTTCTGGGGCCAACGTCCTGACTTTC. This sequence encodes CSVELHSTVSGANVLTF. Filled out from reference TRBV29-1 and TRBJ2-6, the complete variable domain reads SAVISQKPSRDICQRGTSLTIQCQVDSQVTMMFWYRQQPGQSLTLIATANQGSEATYESGFVIDKFPISRPNLTFSTLTVSNMSPEDSSIYLCSVELHSTVSGANVLTFGAGSRLTVL.